This TCR beta chain is drawn from a study of T cells in Graves' hyperthyroidism and ophthalmopathy. Study-wide results and caveats: Ophthalmopathy was identified by the model a median approximately 6.9 months ahead of onset. Among thyroid clonotypes expanded above 0.001, most also appeared in blood.

This clonotype was recorded at least ten times. As yet, its antigen is unknown. The source material, RNA transcripts, was used to amplify TCR beta CDR3 regions. When the TCR CDR3 underwent first-round RT-PCR, the HTBI primer set was used. TCRdb re-analysed the multiplex PCR reads in MiXCR, keeping a single row per CDR3 protein. The profile shows 550,000 to 600,000 distinct CDR3 sequences, under 60% of them singletons. This receptor was taken from an adult woman with Graves' disease, either hyperthyroidism or ophthalmopathy (not recorded which). Sequenced material: peripheral blood or thyroid tissue (not recorded which).

The CDR3 protein is CASSYRGTGGEQYF. The CDR3 nucleotides are TGTGCCAGCAGTTACAGGGGAACGGGGGGCGAGCAGTACTTC. V and J are TRBV7-6 and TRBJ2-7; D may be TRBD1 or TRBD2 (7 bases each). Germline loops: CDR1 SGHVS, CDR2 FNYEAQ. This CDR3 is 14 amino acids long. The V end lost 6 bases, the J end lost 6 bases, and 18 bases lay between the germline ends. The full variable domain, in which reference TRBV7-6 and TRBJ2-7 provide the parts outside the CDR3, is GAGVSQSPRYKVTKRGQDVALRCDPISGHVSLYWYRQALGQGPEFLTYFNYEAQQDKSGLPNDRFSAERPEGSISTLTIQRTEQRDSAMYRCASSYRGTGGEQYFGPGTRLTVT.